This entry lists 26 T cell receptor beta chains sequenced from one sample in a study of CD8 T cells in ankylosing spondylitis. TCRdb redid the calling of the 5' RACE reads with MiXCR, one entry per CDR3 protein. Altogether some 200,000 distinct CDR3 sequences are present, about 26% being singletons, with the ten largest covering about 6.9%. The sequencing input was blood, either unsorted or a sorted T cell fraction (not recorded which). These receptors all come from a male donor with ankylosing spondylitis or in good health (not recorded which).

This clonotype came up a few times. The junction departs from the called germline gene at one end, perhaps through a read error. The chain carries TRBV5-7 and TRBJ2-7, with a weak D call TRBD1 (6 bases). TRBV5-7 is placed among ORFs of uncertain function. There are 14 residues in the CDR3. The CDR3, as DNA: TGTGCCAGCAGCTTTGGACAGCGGTCCTCCGAGCAGTACTTC. Its protein product is CASSFGQRSSEQYF.

Many counts were recorded for this clonotype. The rearrangement links TRBV7-2 to TRBJ2-2, with 10 bases matching TRBD1. There are 15 residues in the CDR3. CDR1 SGHTA and CDR2 FQGNSA come from the germline V gene. Trimming at V came to 5 bases and at J to 7 bases, leaving 7 bases not matched to a gene. The CDR3 DNA is TGTGCCAGCAGCCTCAGACAGGGGGCGGTCGGGGAGCTGTTTTTT. Protein: CASSLRQGAVGELFF.

The CDR3 bases are TGCGCCAGCAGCTTGGTTCAGGGGGCGAAATACGAGCAGTACTTC. This sequence encodes CASSLVQGAKYEQYF. The V and J genes are TRBV5-1 and TRBJ2-7; 8 nucleotides match TRBD1. CDR1 is SGHRS and CDR2 is YFSETQ in the germline V gene. J was trimmed by 4 bases and V by 0 bases; bases with no gene match: 6. The CDR3 consists of 15 residues.

This clonotype showed up many times. The chain is built from TRBV9 and TRBJ2-3; D ambiguous. From germline, CDR1 is SGDLS and CDR2 YYNGEE. V lost 0 bases and J lost 6, with 14 bases in between. The CDR3 runs 15 residues. CDR3: CASSVALGLADTQYF. DNA for the CDR3: TGTGCCAGCAGCGTAGCCCTGGGTTTGGCGGATACGCAGTATTTT.

The chain uses TRBV18 and TRBJ2-5; 7 bases are shared with TRBD2. CDR3 length: 16 residues. J was trimmed by 3 bases and V by 3 bases; bases with no gene match: 10. Looked up from germline, CDR1 is KGHSH and CDR2 is LQKENI. CDR3 in amino acids: CASSPFTAGVEETQYF. The CDR3 nucleotides read TGTGCCAGCTCACCGTTTACGGCGGGGGTAGAAGAGACCCAGTACTTC.

At least ten counts were recorded for this clonotype. This chain connects TRBV5-1 to TRBJ1-1; the match to TRBD1 covers 7 bases. CDR3 size: 17 residues. Germline V gene sequence: CDR1 SGHRS, CDR2 YFSETQ. Trimming cost V 4 bases and J 0 bases; bases outside gene matches: 12. CDR3 in amino acids: CASSLSGTASLNTEAFF. The CDR3 region has the DNA TGCGCCAGCAGCCTCTCCGGGACAGCGTCCCTGAACACTGAAGCTTTCTTT.

This rearrangement joins TRBV20-1 to TRBJ2-7, with TRBD2 matching 12 bases. Trimming at V came to 3 bases and at J to 5 bases, leaving 17 bases not matched to a gene. The CDR3 runs to 18 residues. The germline gives CDR1 DFQATT, CDR2 SNEGSKA (reference sequence). The CDR3 DNA follows: TGCAGTGCTAGGGAGGAACTATCTAGCGGGAGGGCCAAGGACGAGCAGTACTTC. It specifies CSAREELSSGRAKDEQYF.

This sequence joins TRBV6-1 and TRBJ2-3; TRBD1 matches at 7 bases. V lost 5 bases to trimming and J lost 4 bases; unmatched junction nucleotides: 9. The CDR3 consists of 15 residues. The germline V gene has CDR1 MNHNS and CDR2 SASEGT. The CDR3 DNA reads TGTGCCAGCAGTCCCCGCGACAGGGAAGCAGATACGCAGTATTTT. As protein: CASSPRDREADTQYF.

This clonotype showed up many times. The V call is TRBV4-2, the J call TRBJ2-1; 8 bases are shared with TRBD1. The V gene end was trimmed by 3 bases and the J gene end by 4 bases; junction bases not matched to a gene: 5. The CDR3 loop spans 15 amino acids. The germline V gene encodes CDR1 LGHNA and CDR2 YNFKEQ. The CDR3 reads CASSQDRDRYNEQFF. DNA of the CDR3: TGTGCCAGCAGCCAGGATCGGGACAGGTACAATGAGCAGTTCTTC.

At least ten counts were recorded for this clonotype. This chain joins TRBV20-1 and TRBJ1-2; 7 nucleotides match TRBD1. Germline CDR1 DFQATT, CDR2 SNEGSKA (reference sequence). CDR3 length: 13 residues. V dropped 6 bases and J dropped 6; count of bases not matched to a gene: 10. CDR3 region: CSASPTGLDGYTF. For the CDR3, the DNA is TGCAGTGCCTCACCGACAGGGTTGGATGGCTACACCTTC.

The table lists this clonotype with a few counts. The chain couples TRBV20-1 to TRBJ2-1, with a possible D match to TRBD2 (6 bases). This CDR3 contains 15 residues. The germline V gene encodes CDR1 DFQATT and CDR2 SNEGSKA (reference sequence). With 3 bases removed from V and 0 bases from J, the gap between germline ends came to 12 bases. This CDR3 reads CSARDGSLSYNEQFF. The CDR3 coding sequence is TGCAGTGCTAGGGACGGGAGCCTCTCCTACAATGAGCAGTTCTTC.

This clonotype has only one observation. V and J are TRBV7-6 and TRBJ2-5; 7 bases are a match to TRBD1. The CDR3 loop spans 17 amino acids. J lost 0 bases, V lost 5 bases, and 12 bases had no gene match. Germline-derived CDR1 and CDR2 are SGHVS and FNYEAQ. The DNA for the CDR3 is TGTGCCAGCAGCCAGAGGGGGCCGCTTCAGTACCAAGAGACCCAGTACTTC. The encoded protein is CASSQRGPLQYQETQYF.

This clonotype showed up many times. This chain joins TRBV7-3 and TRBJ2-7, with TRBD2 as a possible D gene (6 bases). With 2 bases removed from V and 4 bases from J, the gap between germline ends came to 15 bases. Germline values: CDR1 SGHTA, CDR2 FQGTGA. The CDR3 consists of 15 residues. For the CDR3, the DNA is TGTGCCAGCAGCTTAGGAGGGATTCATCGATACGAGCAGTACTTC. The encoded protein is CASSLGGIHRYEQYF.

This clonotype was seen repeatedly, ten times or more. The CDR3 bases are TGCGCCAGCAGCTTGGGGTTACAAAGCAATCAGCCCCAGCATTTT. Its translation is CASSLGLQSNQPQHF. The V gene is TRBV5-1, the J gene TRBJ1-5; no reliable D call. Germline V gives CDR1 SGHRS, CDR2 YFSETQ. The V gene lost 0 bases and the J gene lost 1 base, with 8 bases spanning the gap. This CDR3 has 15 residues.

This clonotype was counted only a few times. The V and J genes are TRBV29-1 and TRBJ1-1, with D possibly TRBD1 on 6 matching bases. CDR3 length: 15 amino acids. Germline V gene data show CDR1 as SQVTM and CDR2 as ANQGSEA. Trimming stripped 7 bases from V and 1 base from J, with 19 bases between. The CDR3 loop is CSAAPDSLANTEAFF. CDR3 bases: TGCAGCGCTGCCCCGGACAGCCTGGCGAACACTGAAGCTTTCTTT.

Many counts were recorded for this clonotype. The chain has TRBV12-3 or TRBV12-4 and TRBJ1-5; tentatively, D is TRBD1 (5 bases). The CDR3 loop spans 14 amino acids. V was clipped by 3 bases and J by 5 bases, with 11 bases between them. The CDR3 DNA is TGTGCCAGCAGTTTGGTTTGGGGGGATCAGCCCCAGCATTTT. This gives the protein CASSLVWGDQPQHF.

This clonotype appeared many times. V is TRBV20-1 and J is TRBJ2-1; no firm D call. The CDR3 extends over 14 amino acids. The germline V gene encodes CDR1 DFQATT and CDR2 SNEGSKA (reference sequence). Deletions cut 7 bases from V and 2 bases from J, with 15 bases between. The CDR3 sequence: CSVYPPATYNEQFF. The DNA for the CDR3 is TGCAGTGTTTACCCACCGGCTACCTACAATGAGCAGTTCTTC.

The J gene is TRBJ1-1, the V gene TRBV9; no firm D call. Trimming stripped 7 bases from V and 2 bases from J, with 12 bases between. CDR3 length: 13 amino acids. Germline V gene data show CDR1 as SGDLS and CDR2 as YYNGEE. The chain's CDR3 is CASCKGPNTEAFF. In DNA, the CDR3 is TGTGCCAGCTGTAAGGGTCCTAACACTGAAGCTTTCTTT.

This clonotype was counted many times. The chain carries TRBV6-1 and TRBJ2-2, with D perhaps matching TRBD1 or TRBD2 (5 bases each). The CDR3 is made up of 14 amino acids. Germline CDR1 MNHNS, CDR2 SASEGT. Trimming took 6 bases from V and 2 from J, leaving 10 bases between them. CDR3 loop: CASRRRDNTGELFF. For the CDR3, the DNA is TGTGCCAGCAGACGCCGGGACAACACCGGGGAGCTGTTTTTT.

This clonotype was seen ten or more times. The rearrangement uses TRBV7-2 and TRBJ2-3; perhaps TRBD1 as D (7 bases). The V and J ends lost 4 bases and 3 bases respectively, with 20 bases between them. The germline V gene encodes CDR1 SGHTA and CDR2 FQGNSA. The CDR3 is 17 residues long. The CDR3 DNA reads as TGTGCCAGCAGCTGGAATCCGGGACAGCGGGTTACAGATACGCAGTATTTT. Protein product: CASSWNPGQRVTDTQYF.

This clonotype came up many times. The chain combines TRBV9 with TRBJ2-7; 10 bases fit TRBD1. V lost 0 bases and J lost 4; bases outside the gene matches: 10. The germline gives CDR1 SGDLS, CDR2 YYNGEE. This CDR3 spans 17 amino acids. The DNA of the CDR3 is TGTGCCAGCAGCGTAGGACGGCGGACAGGGGGATTTTACGAGCAGTACTTC. Translated: CASSVGRRTGGFYEQYF.

This clonotype was counted only a few times. The chain uses TRBV7-2 and TRBJ1-6, with D uncertain. The CDR3 runs to 13 residues. V dropped 0 bases and J dropped 10 bases, with 7 bases sitting between them. Germline V gene sequence: CDR1 SGHTA, CDR2 FQGNSA. The CDR3 sequence: CASSLAFQSPLHF. The CDR3 DNA reads as TGTGCCAGCAGCTTAGCCTTTCAGTCACCCCTCCACTTT.

This clonotype was detected only a few times. The gene calls are TRBV20-1 and TRBJ2-5; TRBD2 aligns across 7 bases. Looked up from germline, CDR1 is DFQATT and CDR2 is SNEGSKA (reference sequence). The length of the CDR3 is 13 residues. V shed 7 bases and J 5 bases; nucleotides not matched to a gene: 10. CDR3 DNA: TGCAGTGGTCGGGGGGAGGGCCTTGAGACCCAGTACTTC. This encodes CSGRGEGLETQYF.

This clonotype was counted ten times or more. The V and J genes are TRBV5-1 and TRBJ2-3; D is undetermined. The germline V gene has CDR1 SGHRS and CDR2 YFSETQ. Trimming took 4 bases from V and 0 from J, leaving 9 bases between them. The CDR3 sequence is 14 residues long. CDR3 residues: CASSPSESTDTQYF. DNA of the CDR3: TGCGCCAGCAGCCCGTCGGAAAGCACAGATACGCAGTATTTT.

This clonotype appeared many times. The genes are TRBV11-2 and TRBJ2-1; a possible D gene is TRBD2 (5 bases). Trimming shortened V by 1 base and J by 7 bases, and 11 bases separated the two germline ends. CDR1 and CDR2 from the germline V gene are SGHAT and FQNNGV. The CDR3 is 14 residues long. The CDR3 sequence: CASSLALAMNEQFF. In nucleotides, the CDR3 is TGTGCCAGCAGCTTAGCCCTAGCCATGAATGAGCAGTTCTTC.

This clonotype was detected only a few times. The chain has TRBV7-2 and TRBJ1-5; D call uncertain. From germline, CDR1 is SGHTA and CDR2 FQGNSA. Trimming shortened V by 3 bases and J by 1 base, and 10 bases separated the two germline ends. This CDR3 has 15 residues. The CDR3 DNA reads as TGTGCCAGCAGCTTGGTCGCGGAAAGCAATCAGCCCCAGCATTTT. Amino acids: CASSLVAESNQPQHF.